The TCR beta chain under discussion was sequenced for a study of T cell repertoires in cytomegalovirus infection. Study context: In the study, CMV epitopes included recently identified HLA-C-restricted and well-studied HLA-B-restricted ones. Signatures in public TCR beta sequences pointed to both CMV infection and matching HLA type. Points from the study as a whole: Totalled public TCR beta family frequency picked out people who carried CMV plus the relevant HLA. HLA-C-restricted, CMV-specific TCR beta clonotypes were dominant ex vivo.

For this clonotype: The antigen is undetermined.

TCRdb ran MiXCR on the reads and lists one entry per CDR3 protein. The repertoire consists of some 700,000 distinct CDR3 sequences, with 30% to 40% occurring once and the leading ten covering around a sixth. From germline, CDR1 is DFQATT and CDR2 SNEGSKA (reference sequence). The CDR3 extends over 15 amino acids. Trimming at V came to 6 bases and at J to 2 bases, leaving 11 bases not matched to a gene. The chain employs TRBV20-1 and TRBJ2-3; 7 bases align to TRBD2. The clonotype comes from a human donor in good health (CMV status not recorded). Some clones in this sample may be carry-over from other donors' samples. Source: cultured PBMCs, taken from culture after CMV antigen stimulation. The CDR3 loop is CSAHVGGGITDTQYF. In DNA, the CDR3 is TGCAGTGCCCACGTTGGGGGAGGGATCACAGATACGCAGTATTTT.